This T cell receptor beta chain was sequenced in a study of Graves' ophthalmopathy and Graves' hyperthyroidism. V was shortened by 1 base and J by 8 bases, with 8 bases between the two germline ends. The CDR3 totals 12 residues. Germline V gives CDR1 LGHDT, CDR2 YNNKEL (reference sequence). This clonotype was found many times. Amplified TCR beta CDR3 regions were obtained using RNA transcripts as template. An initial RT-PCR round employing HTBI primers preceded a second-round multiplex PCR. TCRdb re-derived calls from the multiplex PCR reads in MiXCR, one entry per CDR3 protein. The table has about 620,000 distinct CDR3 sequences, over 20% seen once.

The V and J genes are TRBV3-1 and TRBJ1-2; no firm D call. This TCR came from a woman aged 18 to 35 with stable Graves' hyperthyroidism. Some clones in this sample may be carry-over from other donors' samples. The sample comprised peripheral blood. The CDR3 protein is CASSQGSRGYTF. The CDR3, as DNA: TGTGCCAGCAGCCAAGGTTCACGGGGCTACACCTTC.